The source of this T cell receptor (beta chain) is a study of shared clonotypes between healthy human individuals. Every donor was a Caucasian adult from Nashville, Tennessee. Deep level was the assay's run setting. Per sorted-subset replicate PCR, input was around 200 ng DNA, representing around 28,000 T cell genomes. Per the original data handling: Filtering was not the same, since immunoSEQ gave junction-only sequences without quality scores. Here immunoSEQ multiplex PCR was the method, and the copy in TCRdb shows in-frame clones only, minus some. That table gives V, J and clone size, and the DNA gave D and trimming. In the table there are around 300,000 clones, around 90% of which are singletons. CDR1 is SGHAT, CDR2 FQNNGV, per germline. Deletions cut 3 bases from V and 1 base from J, with 9 bases between. The CDR3 loop spans 14 amino acids.

Sequencing was done on a sample of memory CD8+ T cells sorted from blood. Regarding subset: CD45RO+ cells pooled with CCR7-negative TemRA cells. This clonotype was obtained from a man between 18 and 29 years old in good health. The rearrangement links TRBV11-2 to TRBJ2-5; tentative D call: TRBD2 (6 bases). The CDR3 here is CASSFGGGQETQYF. In DNA, the CDR3 is TGTGCCAGCAGCTTCGGGGGAGGCCAAGAGACCCAGTACTTC.